These 19 T cell receptor beta chains came from one sample sequenced in a study of Tregs in tolerant kidney transplant recipients. Data came from immunoSEQ multiplex PCR; TCRdb stores just in-frame clones and leaves some out. The sample lists 85,000 to 100,000 clones; 93% were seen once. The material sequenced was CD4+ T cells from blood, taken before the transplant. Receptors originate from a human donor who received a combined kidney and bone marrow transplant.

The chain has TRBV7-9 and TRBJ2-7; 10 nucleotides match TRBD1. V gave up 2 bases and J gave up 4 bases; unmatched junction bases: 5. CDR1 SEHNR and CDR2 FQNEAQ come from the germline V gene (reference sequence). CDR3 length: 15 residues. Here the CDR3 reads CASSLIGDRGYEQYF. The CDR3 DNA reads as TGTGCCAGCAGCTTAATAGGGGACAGGGGTTACGAGCAGTACTTC.

The table lists this clone with a count of one. V gene TRBV5-1 combines with J gene TRBJ2-3, with a tentative D call TRBD2 (6 bases). The germline gives CDR1 SGHRS, CDR2 YFSETQ. There are 14 residues in the CDR3. The germline V and J ends were trimmed by 1 base and 4 bases, with 10 bases remaining between them. Here the CDR3 reads CASSLRESPDTQYF. The DNA of the CDR3 is TGCGCCAGCAGCTTGCGGGAGTCGCCAGATACGCAGTATTTT.

The chain has TRBV5-1 and TRBJ2-3; D is perhaps TRBD2 (6 bases). This CDR3 is built from 16 residues. Germline V CDR1 and CDR2: SGHRS, YFSETQ. V was trimmed by 0 bases and J by 0 bases, leaving 11 bases between them. The DNA of the CDR3 is TGCGCCAGCAGCTTGGTAGGGACTTTTAGCACAGATACGCAGTATTTT. Residues: CASSLVGTFSTDTQYF.

J is TRBJ2-2 and V is TRBV29-1, with D possibly TRBD1 on 6 matching bases. This CDR3 contains 14 residues. The V and J ends lost 4 bases and 2 bases respectively, with 11 bases between them. From germline, CDR1 is SQVTM and CDR2 ANQGSEA. Here the CDR3 DNA reads TGCAGCGTTGTTTCAGGGACAAACACCGGGGAGCTGTTTTTT. Its translation is CSVVSGTNTGELFF.

The V gene is TRBV29-1, the J gene TRBJ1-1; maybe TRBD1 (6 bases). Per germline, CDR1 SQVTM and CDR2 ANQGSEA. The CDR3 is 14 residues long. V was trimmed by 1 base and J by 7 bases, leaving 16 bases between them. CDR3 sequence reads: CSVEGTAGANEAFF. The CDR3 DNA reads as TGCAGCGTTGAAGGAACAGCGGGGGCGAATGAAGCTTTCTTT.

J is TRBJ2-3 and V is TRBV10-1; 14 bases line up with TRBD2. Per the germline V gene, CDR1 is WNHNN and CDR2 is SYGVQD (reference sequence). V was clipped by 7 bases and J by 4 bases; unmatched bases: 4. The CDR3 sequence is 15 residues long. Written as DNA, the CDR3 is TGCGCCAGCATGACTAGCGGGGGGGCCTCAGATACGCAGTATTTT. Residues: CASMTSGGASDTQYF.

This chain links TRBV6-5 with TRBJ1-2; 9 bases align to TRBD1. V shed 7 bases, J shed 3 bases, and the junction held 9 bases outside the gene matches. The germline V gene encodes CDR1 MNHEY and CDR2 SVGAGI. The CDR3 is 15 amino acids. The CDR3 sequence: CASTRTGARDYGYTF. The CDR3 DNA follows: TGTGCCAGCACGCGGACAGGGGCCCGTGACTATGGCTACACCTTC.

The chain is built from TRBV7-8 and TRBJ2-1; the match to TRBD2 covers 14 bases. The CDR3 runs to 16 residues. The V gene's germline CDR1 is SGHVS and CDR2 FQNEAQ. Trimming at V came to 4 bases and at J to 5 bases, leaving 4 bases not matched to a gene. The CDR3 protein is CASSSTSGRGNNEQFF. The CDR3 DNA is TGTGCCAGCAGCTCGACTAGCGGGAGGGGGAACAATGAGCAGTTCTTC.

The genes are TRBV5-1 and TRBJ2-5; weak D call: TRBD2 (6 bases). In germline, CDR1 is SGHRS, CDR2 YFSETQ. V lost 6 bases, J lost 7 bases, and 13 bases lay in between. The CDR3 length is 12 residues. The CDR3 nucleotides are TGCGCCAGCAATGACTTGGAGGGGACCCAGTACTTC. Translating it yields CASNDLEGTQYF.

The chain recombines TRBV7-9 with TRBJ1-6; possible D gene TRBD1, 6 bases. Germline V lookup: CDR1 SEHNR, CDR2 FQNEAQ (reference sequence). CDR3 length: 16 amino acids. Trimming cost V 2 bases and J 8 bases, with 16 bases left between them. The CDR3 sequence: CASSLSGRGWHSPLHF. CDR3 coding DNA: TGTGCCAGCAGCTTATCCGGCAGGGGTTGGCATTCACCCCTCCACTTT.

A single count supports this clone. The DNA of the CDR3 is TGTGCCAGCAGCTTACTTGCGGGAGCCGAGCAGTACTTC. It translates to CASSLLAGAEQYF. The chain is built from TRBV7-3 and TRBJ2-7, with 7 bases matching TRBD2. The CDR3 runs 13 residues. The germline CDR1 and CDR2 sequences are SGHTA and FQGTGA. Trimming removed 2 bases from V and 6 bases from J; junction bases left unmatched: 4.

Points on this clone: At one end, the junction sequence differs from germline, possibly due to a read error. This sample also contains other DNA sequences that code for the same CDR3. The chain combines TRBV27 with TRBJ2-2; 8 nucleotides match TRBD2. This CDR3 comprises 17 residues. CDR1 is MNHEY and CDR2 is SMNVEV in the germline V gene (reference sequence). CDR3 bases: TGCGCCAGCAGTTCCCCGGGGGGGGCCGGGATCGCCGGGGAGCTGTTTTTT. Its protein product is CASSSPGGAGIAGELFF.

The chain links TRBV30 to TRBJ1-2; a weak D match, TRBD1 (5 bases). Trimming stripped 2 bases from V and 8 bases from J, with 15 bases between. From germline, CDR1 is GTSNPN and CDR2 SVGIG (reference sequence). The CDR3 sequence is 13 residues long. CDR3 DNA: TGTGCCTGGAGTTCAGGGTGGTCGTGGGGCTACACCTTC. It is translated as CAWSSGWSWGYTF.

The J gene is TRBJ2-1, the V gene TRBV19; weak D call: TRBD2 (5 bases). Trimming took off 3 bases at V and 8 bases at J, with 23 bases between the two ends. The CDR3 has 17 residues. CDR1 LNHDA and CDR2 SQIVND come from the germline V gene (reference sequence). CDR3: CASSIRTGRFGVYEQFF. DNA of the CDR3: TGTGCCAGTAGTATCAGGACTGGAAGGTTCGGGGTCTATGAGCAGTTCTTC.

The chain combines TRBV7-9 with TRBJ1-1; a possible D gene is TRBD1 (5 bases). The CDR3 consists of 12 residues. Germline V lookup: CDR1 SEHNR, CDR2 FQNEAQ (reference sequence). Trimming left V 5 bases short and J 6 bases short, with 10 bases between. The CDR3 coding sequence is TGTGCCAGCAGCGCAGGGTTGGCTGAAGCTTTCTTT. Its protein is CASSAGLAEAFF. Combining the CDR3 with reference TRBV7-9 and TRBJ1-1 gives the whole variable domain DTGVSQNPRHKITKRGQNVTFRCDPISEHNRLYWYRQTLGQGPEFLTYFQNEAQLEKSRLLSDRFSAERPKGSFSTLEIQRTEQGDSAMYLCASSAGLAEAFFGQGTRLTVV.

The chain has TRBV6-5 and TRBJ2-1; D gene uncertain. V was trimmed by 7 bases and J by 14 bases, leaving 15 bases between them. Germline V CDR1 and CDR2: MNHEY, SVGAGI. CDR3 length: 11 residues. The DNA of the CDR3 is TGTGCCAGCACCAGAGAGGCACGGGAGTTCTTC. The encoded protein is CASTREAREFF.

V gene TRBV6-5 combines with J gene TRBJ1-3; D unclear. Trimming left V 7 bases short and J 8 bases short, with 6 bases between. Germline V gives CDR1 MNHEY, CDR2 SVGAGI. This CDR3 has 10 residues. The CDR3 DNA reads TGTGCCAGCACCACTCACACCATATATTTT. Residues: CASTTHTIYF.

The rearrangement links TRBV5-5 to TRBJ2-3, with D perhaps matching TRBD2 (5 bases). CDR3 length: 13 residues. V lost 6 bases and J lost 7, with 15 bases in between. Germline CDR1 is SGHKS and CDR2 is YYEKEE (reference sequence). The CDR3 here is CASKIDLAYTQYF. The CDR3 DNA sequence: TGTGCCAGCAAGATAGACCTAGCCTATACGCAGTATTTT.

The chain joins TRBV29-1 to TRBJ2-5; TRBD1 aligns across 7 bases. The germline gives CDR1 SQVTM, CDR2 ANQGSEA. CDR3 length: 11 amino acids. The CDR3 spells CSSLRGETQYF. The DNA for the CDR3 is TGCAGTTCTCTCAGGGGGGAGACCCAGTACTTC.